These 24 T cell receptor beta chains were sequenced from one sample in a study of blood T cell repertoires in COVID-19. Generated by immunoSEQ multiplex PCR, the TCRdb table keeps only in-frame clones and is missing some. The sample lists over 250,000 clones, 80% to 90% occurring once. Sequencing used peripheral blood. The receptors originated from a woman aged 65 to 85 with COVID-19, enrolled during active disease.

The chain couples TRBV10-3 to TRBJ1-1; maybe TRBD1 (5 bases). The CDR3 contains 11 residues. Trimming left V 8 bases short and J 10 bases short, with 14 bases between. The germline V gene has CDR1 ENHRY and CDR2 SYGVKD. The CDR3 here is CAIGPRGSAFF. CDR3 in DNA: TGTGCCATCGGGCCGCGGGGGTCAGCTTTCTTT.

This rearrangement joins TRBV30 to TRBJ1-6, with TRBD1 as a possible D gene (6 bases). The germline V gene encodes CDR1 GTSNPN and CDR2 SVGIG (reference sequence). The CDR3 is made up of 15 amino acids. Between the trimmed V and J ends, which lost 4 bases and 7 bases, there was a span of 17 bases. CDR3: CAWTLYGQGNSPLHF. The CDR3 DNA follows: TGTGCCTGGACCCTGTACGGGCAGGGGAATTCACCCCTCCACTTT.

J is TRBJ1-1 and V is TRBV4-2; D might be TRBD1 (6 bases). CDR3 size: 18 residues. Germline CDR1 and CDR2: LGHNA and YNFKEQ. V dropped 0 bases and J dropped 4 bases, with 21 bases sitting between them. The CDR3 loop is CASSQELTGGGRGTEAFF. The CDR3 DNA sequence: TGTGCCAGCAGCCAAGAGTTAACGGGGGGCGGTCGGGGCACTGAAGCTTTCTTT.

This clone was detected once. The chain's CDR3 is CASSQAGLTGGRGTEAFF. The CDR3 DNA is TGTGCCAGCAGCCAAGCGGGCCTGACAGGGGGGAGAGGTACTGAAGCTTTCTTT. V and J are TRBV7-8 and TRBJ1-1; 9 nucleotides line up with TRBD1. The germline CDR1 and CDR2 sequences are SGHVS and FQNEAQ. With V trimmed by 5 bases and J by 5 bases, 18 bases remained unmatched. CDR3 length: 18 amino acids.

The gene calls are TRBV7-3 and TRBJ1-2, with 8 bases identical to TRBD1. The CDR3 loop spans 14 amino acids. V shed 5 bases, J shed 2 bases, and the junction held 4 bases outside the gene matches. Germline V gene sequence: CDR1 SGHTA, CDR2 FQGTGA. The CDR3 sequence: CASSQQGGNYGYTF. The CDR3 DNA reads TGTGCCAGCAGCCAACAGGGGGGGAACTATGGCTACACCTTC.

The chain recombines TRBV3-1 (or the pseudogene TRBV3-2) with TRBJ2-5; 8 nucleotides line up with TRBD2. This CDR3 comprises 17 residues. Germline CDR1 and CDR2: LGHDT and YNNKEL (reference sequence). Trimming at V came to 0 bases and at J to 7 bases, leaving 13 bases not matched to a gene. The CDR3 loop is CASSQESSGRAAGTQYF. The CDR3, as DNA: TGTGCCAGCAGCCAAGAGTCTAGCGGGCGCGCAGCGGGGACCCAGTACTTC.

The J gene is TRBJ2-2, the V gene TRBV11-3; 8 nucleotides line up with TRBD2. Unmatched junction bases numbered 2, after V lost 1 base and J lost 4 bases. The CDR3 has 15 amino acids. Germline assignment: CDR1 SGHNT and CDR2 YENEEA. The CDR3 sequence: CASSLVLAVTGELFF. CDR3 in DNA: TGTGCCAGCAGCTTAGTACTAGCGGTCACCGGGGAGCTGTTTTTT.

The chain employs TRBV21-1 and TRBJ1-5. TRBV21-1 counts as a pseudogene. The CDR3 runs to 13 residues. The CDR3 region has the DNA TGTGCCAGCCTCGAGAACGGCAATCAGCCCCAGCATTTT. Protein: CASLENGNQPQHF.

The V and J genes are TRBV3-1 (or the pseudogene TRBV3-2) and TRBJ1-3, with a weak D call TRBD1 (5 bases). CDR1 and CDR2 from the germline V gene are LGHDT and YNNKEL (reference sequence). This CDR3 is 14 amino acids long. V dropped 2 bases and J dropped 4 bases, with 9 bases sitting between them. The DNA for the CDR3 is TGTGCCAGCAGCCAACAGGGTTCAGGAAACACCATATATTTT. This sequence encodes CASSQQGSGNTIYF.

Written as DNA, the CDR3 is TGCAGCGTACAGAAAAATAGCAATCAGCCCCAGCATTTT. It encodes CSVQKNSNQPQHF. The chain combines TRBV29-1 with TRBJ1-5; D remains unclear. Germline V gene sequence: CDR1 SQVTM, CDR2 ANQGSEA. The length of the CDR3 is 13 residues. The V and J ends lost 6 bases and 0 bases respectively, with 9 bases between them.

V and J are TRBV5-4 and TRBJ2-5; 7 bases are a match to TRBD1. CDR1 is SGHNT and CDR2 is YYREEE in the germline V gene (reference sequence). The CDR3 contains 12 residues. Germline trimming cut 4 bases from V and 5 bases from J; bases unmatched to any gene: 2. The DNA of the CDR3 is TGTGCCAGCAGCGCCAGGGGGGAGACCCAGTACTTC. Residues: CASSARGETQYF.

The chain carries TRBV30 and TRBJ1-5, with 12 bases lining up with TRBD1. This CDR3 has 16 residues. Germline assignment: CDR1 GTSNPN and CDR2 SVGIG (reference sequence). Trimming cost V 1 base and J 1 base; bases outside gene matches: 2. CDR3 region: CAWSGDRGRSNQPQHF. The DNA of the CDR3 is TGTGCCTGGAGTGGGGACAGGGGGCGAAGCAATCAGCCCCAGCATTTT.

The chain links TRBV12-3 or TRBV12-4 to TRBJ2-7; D might be TRBD1 (5 bases). The CDR3 consists of 12 residues. Trimming stripped 4 bases from V and 5 bases from J, with 9 bases between. CDR3 loop: CASSSGKDEQYF. CDR3 sequence (DNA): TGTGCCAGCAGTTCAGGGAAAGACGAGCAGTACTTC.

The rearrangement uses TRBV19 and TRBJ2-5, with D possibly matching TRBD1 (5 bases). The V and J ends lost 4 bases and 5 bases respectively, with 17 bases between them. The CDR3 length is 15 residues. Germline V gene lookup returns CDR1 LNHDA and CDR2 SQIVND (reference sequence). CDR3 in DNA: TGTGCCAGTAGTACCCGGACACCAAACGGGGAGACCCAGTACTTC. It yields the protein CASSTRTPNGETQYF. Full variable domain (remainder filled in from reference TRBV19 and TRBJ2-5): DGGITQSPKYLFRKEGQNVTLSCEQNLNHDAMYWYRQDPGQGLRLIYYSQIVNDFQKGDIAEGYSVSREKKESFPLTVTSAQKNPTAFYLCASSTRTPNGETQYFGPGTRLLVL.

The V and J genes are TRBV5-1 and TRBJ2-3, with a weak D call TRBD2 (5 bases). Germline CDR1 SGHRS, CDR2 YFSETQ. Trimming stripped 3 bases from V and 4 bases from J, with 18 bases between. The CDR3 loop spans 16 amino acids. The CDR3 DNA reads TGCGCCAGCAGCTCATTGGTCCAGGCCGGGGCAGATACGCAGTATTTT. This sequence encodes CASSSLVQAGADTQYF.

The chain employs TRBV7-9 and TRBJ2-3; TRBD1 matches 7 bases. The CDR3 runs to 16 residues. Germline-derived CDR1 and CDR2 are SEHNR and FQNEAQ (reference sequence). J gave up 4 bases and V 5 bases, and 12 bases lay outside the gene matches. The CDR3 DNA sequence: TGTGCCAGCAGCCCAGTCCGGACAGGACTTTCAGATACGCAGTATTTT. Translated, it gives CASSPVRTGLSDTQYF.

V usage is TRBV2 and J usage is TRBJ1-6; possibly TRBD1 for D (5 bases). From germline, CDR1 is SNHLY and CDR2 FYNNEI. V was shortened by 3 bases and J by 9 bases, with 9 bases between the two germline ends. The CDR3 is 13 residues long. The CDR3 protein is CASSDFRVSPLHF. In DNA, the CDR3 is TGTGCCAGCAGTGATTTCAGGGTTTCACCCCTCCACTTT. Using reference TRBV2 and TRBJ1-6 for the parts outside the CDR3, the full variable domain is EPEVTQTPSHQVTQMGQEVILRCVPISNHLYFYWYRQILGQKVEFLVSFYNNEISEKSEIFDDQFSVERPDGSNFTLKIRSTKLEDSAMYFCASSDFRVSPLHFGNGTRLTVT.

This chain links TRBV7-3 with TRBJ2-5; D may be TRBD2 (5 bases). Germline CDR1 is SGHTA and CDR2 is FQGTGA. The CDR3 is 17 residues long. The V gene lost 4 bases and the J gene lost 2 bases, with 20 bases spanning the gap. For the CDR3, the DNA is TGTGCCAGCAGCTCCATGCATGTCGGGGTTAAACAAGAGACCCAGTACTTC. The encoded protein is CASSSMHVGVKQETQYF. Supplemented by reference TRBV7-3 and TRBJ2-5, the full variable domain reads GAGVSQTPSNKVTEKGKYVELRCDPISGHTALYWYRQSLGQGPEFLIYFQGTGAADDSGLPNDRFFAVRPEGSVSTLKIQRTERGDSAVYLCASSSMHVGVKQETQYFGPGTRLLVL.

The genes are TRBV29-1 and TRBJ2-7, with TRBD2 identical over 8 bases. Germline V gives CDR1 SQVTM, CDR2 ANQGSEA. Unmatched junction bases numbered 9, after V lost 0 bases and J lost 2 bases. The CDR3 is 16 residues long. The CDR3 spells CSVEEPGLGDPYEQYF. CDR3 DNA sequence: TGCAGCGTTGAAGAGCCGGGACTAGGCGACCCCTACGAGCAGTACTTC.

With respect to this clone: One end of the junction does not line up with germline, which may come from a read error. DNA of the CDR3: TGTGCCAGCAGTGAAGGGAGGGGGCGGCTCTTC. This encodes CASSEGRGRLF. The J gene is TRBJ2-1, the V gene TRBV6-1; D may be TRBD1 (7 bases). Germline V lookup: CDR1 MNHNS, CDR2 SASEGT. The CDR3 spans 11 residues.

As concerns this clone: Relative to the germline gene, one junction end is altered; a read error may explain this. The chain links TRBV2 to TRBJ2-1; no clear D. The CDR3 consists of 12 residues. Germline CDR1 reads SNHLY; CDR2 reads FYNNEI. The CDR3 nucleotides read TGTGCCAGCAGGGAAGGAGTCAATGAGCAGTTCTTC. Translated, it gives CASREGVNEQFF.

The chain is built from TRBV28 and TRBJ1-6; tentative D call: TRBD1 (5 bases). Deletions cut 6 bases from V and 6 bases from J, with 12 bases between. There are 14 residues in the CDR3. In germline, CDR1 is MDHEN, CDR2 SYDVKM. The CDR3 DNA sequence: TGTGCCAGCAGCCTTGACAGCTTTAATTCACCCCTCCACTTT. It translates to CASSLDSFNSPLHF.

This clone was observed a single time. The chain combines TRBV7-8 with TRBJ2-7; 10 bases map to TRBD1. J gave up 3 bases and V 5 bases, and 7 bases lay outside the gene matches. The germline V gene encodes CDR1 SGHVS and CDR2 FQNEAQ. This CDR3 spans 15 amino acids. As DNA, the CDR3 is TGTGCCAGCAGCCGAACCGGGACAGGGGACTACGAGCAGTACTTC. Its protein is CASSRTGTGDYEQYF.

This clone showed up just once. J is TRBJ1-1 and V is TRBV19, with TRBD1 identical over 8 bases. CDR1 and CDR2 from the germline V gene are LNHDA and SQIVND (reference sequence). This CDR3 spans 16 amino acids. V lost 5 bases to trimming and J lost 0 bases; unmatched junction nucleotides: 8. As DNA, the CDR3 is TGTGCCAGTAGTCTATCGGACAGGGCTCTGAACACTGAAGCTTTCTTT. Amino acids: CASSLSDRALNTEAFF.